This T cell receptor (beta chain) was recorded in a study of blood T cell repertoires in COVID-19 (dated by TCRdb to the early 2020s). Study-wide context: Samples covering the acute and convalescent phases of COVID-19 were provided by collaborators in the United States, Italy and Spain. The prospective study material was composed of cDNA or gDNA derived from T cells, B-cell-depleted T cells, or PBMCs. Deeply sampled blood TCRbeta repertoires from subjects exposed to, actively infected with, or recovered from COVID-19 were included in the dataset. The repertoires were made available in a free public database intended to serve as a resource for research on the immune response to SARS-CoV-2. Samples were obtained from the ongoing ImmuneRACE study (first 160 participants) and from some 1,200 subjects provided by 6 global collaborators. The sample metadata nearly always contained a de-identified subject ID, COVID-19 status, age in years and sex. Where available, HLA class I and class II types were taken from metadata supplied by the sample provider and were not determined by assay-based typing.

The CDR3 goes from the cysteine to the phenylalanine over 13 residues. Only the CDR3 DNA stays, 39 bases, in frame from base 1. CDR1 SGDLS and CDR2 YYNGEE are derived from the germline V gene. A distance of 7 bases separates the germline ends of V and J, which lose 4 bases and 2 bases respectively. Participants in the prospective study were aged 18 to 89 years, lived in under 30 United States geographic areas, and enrolled through a virtual design. To assign participants to cohorts, the prospective study relied on clinical history that participants themselves reported in a screening survey and a study questionnaire. Recovered participants in ImmuneRACE Cohort 3 were defined as having two consecutive negative NP/OP PCR tests, clearance from a healthcare professional, or resolution of symptoms. In the prospective study, mobile phlebotomists collected whole blood, serum and a nasopharyngeal or oropharyngeal swab from each participant. Participants in the prospective study had the option to provide additional blood draws and questionnaires over an approximately 2-month period. Before DNA extraction, blood samples from the prospective study were shipped at room temperature or frozen.

Points on this clone: What antigen it recognizes has not been identified. Per-base qualities were not stored, and no clone one base away is much larger. The sample holds other DNA sequences that translate to the same CDR3.

General study outcomes and caveats: The amount of clinical and demographic metadata varied by source and participant and was provided uncurated.

The immunoSEQ Assay, a bias-controlled multiplex PCR, was used to amplify TCRbeta CDR3 regions from genomic DNA. As for how the authors treated the data: Nucleated cell counts per sample were estimated from amplification of reference gene primers within the assay. To quantify the absolute abundance of each unique TCRbeta CDR3 rearrangement, sequence reads were collapsed and filtered. For each sample, productive Simpson clonality was calculated by taking the square root of Simpson's diversity index across productive rearrangements. In TCRdb, the immuneACCESS table is reduced to in-frame sequences with V and J assigned. These tables do not hold every clone; where another copy was compared, an unresolved V gene accounts for under half, and the others remain unexplained. The D gene and trimming were derived from the DNA, and the V and J assignments and clone size from that table. The sample table shows almost 250,000 clones, and about 89% are seen once. The ten most abundant clones make up more than 3.5% of the sample.

Recombination joined TRBV9 with TRBJ1-5; the D gene is unclear. The clonotype comes from a woman in her 30s who had recovered from COVID-19. The material sequenced was PBMCs or T cells enriched from blood (not recorded which). Read as DNA, the sequence is TGTGCCAGCAGCCCCGGGGGCAATCAGCCCCAGCATTTT. Its protein product is CASSPGGNQPQHF.